This is a list of T cell receptor beta chains from one sample in a study of response to subunit inactivated influenza vaccine. TCRdb reprocessed the RT-PCR reads via MiXCR and lists one record per CDR3 protein. The sample lists 800,000 or so distinct CDR3 sequences, 21% occurring once. Specimen: PBMCs from blood, collected 5 days after vaccination. The receptors were gathered from a man aged 45-60 years who received an inactivated influenza vaccine. Each CDR3 is given with its conserved first and last residue. The D gene is left open where the match is weak. Clone size, where shown, is once, few, many, or a class for clones that have expanded.

V	J	size	D	DNA	CDR3
TRBV12-3/TRBV12-4	TRBJ2-5	few	-	TGTGCCAGCAGCGGACCTAGCCAAGAGACCCAGTACTTC	CASSGPSQETQYF
TRBV7-2	TRBJ2-7	-	-	TGTGCCAGCAGCTTCACGTCAGCGGACGAGCAGTACTTC	CASSFTSADEQYF
TRBV12-3/TRBV12-4	TRBJ2-7	few	-	TGTGCCAGCAGTTTGGGGTCAGCGGCCTACGAGCAGTACTTC	CASSLGSAAYEQYF
TRBV20-1	TRBJ2-2	few	-	TGCAGTGCTAGAACGGGACTCGAAGAGCCTCTCCACACCGGGGAGCTGTTTTTT	CSARTGLEEPLHTGELFF
TRBV12-3/TRBV12-4	TRBJ2-1	many	-	TGTGCCAGCAGTGGAGGTGGCGGTCAATTGAATGAGCAGTTCTTC	CASSGGGGQLNEQFF
TRBV4-1	TRBJ1-1	-	-	TGCGCCAGCAGCCAAGCTACTCGGGACACTGAAGCTTTCTTT	CASSQATRDTEAFF
TRBV20-1	TRBJ2-3	few	TRBD2	TGCAGTGCTACCGGGACTAGCGAACCAAGCACAGATACGCAGTATTTT	CSATGTSEPSTDTQYF
TRBV7-9	TRBJ2-1	-	TRBD2	TGTGCCAGCGCCGTGGGAGGGGTAATGGGTGAGCAGTTCTTC	CASAVGGVMGEQFF
TRBV28	TRBJ2-1	-	-	TGTGCCAGCAGCGGAGGGGAGGCGGGGAATGAGCAGTTCTTC	CASSGGEAGNEQFF
TRBV6-1	TRBJ2-2	few	-	TGTGCCAGCAGTCGATCCGGGCCCCGGGTGTCCGGGGAGCTGTTTTTT	CASSRSGPRVSGELFF
TRBV20-1	TRBJ2-7	few	TRBD2	TGCAGTGCTAGAGGGGGACTAGCGGGAGGAACCTCCTACGAGCAGTACTTC	CSARGGLAGGTSYEQYF
TRBV7-9	TRBJ2-7	-	TRBD2	TGTGCCAGCAGCTCCCTAGCGGGAGAGGTCTCGGGCTTC	CASSSLAGEVSGF
TRBV4-2	TRBJ1-1	-	-	TGTGCCAGCAGCCAAGATTTGAGCAGGTTGAACACTGAAGCTTTCTTT	CASSQDLSRLNTEAFF
TRBV7-2	TRBJ2-2	few	TRBD2	TGTGCCAGCAGCTTATTAGCGGGAGCTGGCGGGGAGCTGTTTTTT	CASSLLAGAGGELFF
TRBV7-2	TRBJ2-5	-	-	TGTGCCAGCAGCTTAGTTGTCGGTAAACAAGAGACCCAGTACTTC	CASSLVVGKQETQYF
TRBV7-2	TRBJ2-2	few	TRBD1	TGTGCCAGCAGCTTAACAGGGGGCAGTACCGGGGAGCTGTTTTTT	CASSLTGGSTGELFF
TRBV4-3	TRBJ2-3	few	-	TGCGCCAGCAGCCTATGGACACGAGGGACAGATACGCAGTATTTT	CASSLWTRGTDTQYF